This TCR beta chain was sequenced in a study of blood T cell repertoires in COVID-19. Whole-study context: Collection of acute and convalescent COVID-19 samples took place in the United States, Italy and Spain. From T cells, B-cell-depleted T cells, or PBMCs came the material, which was cDNA or gDNA.

Authors' processing steps: The assay estimated nucleated cells by amplifying reference gene primers. Produced via immunoSEQ multiplex PCR; TCRdb's table is partial and in-frame only. That table supplies the V and J calls and clone size; D and trimming were determined from the DNA. The sample consists of approximately 93,000 clones, 70% to 90% of them appearing once. V was pared by 2 bases and J by 1 base, with 1 base of the junction left unmatched. The CDR3 is 15 residues long. The germline gives CDR1 SNHLY, CDR2 FYNNEI. The source material was peripheral blood. The sequence was collected from a man aged 50-60 years with active or convalescent COVID-19. The chain couples TRBV2 to TRBJ1-5, with 8 nucleotides matching TRBD1. CDR3 DNA sequence: TGTGCCAGCAGTGAAACAGGGGGGAGCAATCAGCCCCAGCATTTT. Its translation: CASSETGGSNQPQHF.